The entry that follows covers one TCR beta chain sequence. Its antigen remains unknown. Using immunoSEQ multiplex PCR, the repertoire was profiled, and TCRdb retains in-frame clones only, with some absent. The sample yields 75,000 to 100,000 clones, 88% seen once. CDR1 is SNHLY and CDR2 is FYNNEI in the germline V gene. The CDR3 is 16 residues long. With V trimmed by 2 bases and J by 6 bases, 8 bases remained unmatched. The sample belongs to a study of radiotherapy plus CTLA-4 blockade in lung cancer. Study-wide background: Around a sixth of patients responded objectively, and around 32% achieved disease control. Study findings and constraints: In blood, after radiotherapy plus ipilimumab, tumor-derived TCR clones expanded.

The rearrangement joins TRBV2 to TRBJ1-5; TRBD1 agrees at 9 bases. The sequence was collected from a human donor with non-small cell lung cancer that progressed on radiotherapy plus ipilimumab. The sample consisted of peripheral blood, taken from a patient treated with radiotherapy plus ipilimumab. CDR3: CASSESRGQGGQPQHF. The CDR3 region has the DNA TGTGCCAGCAGTGAAAGTAGGGGACAGGGAGGTCAGCCCCAGCATTTT.